Presented here are 12 T cell receptor beta chains from one specimen sequenced in a study of blood T cell repertoires in COVID-19 (dated by TCRdb to 2018 to 2021). Library creation used the immunoSEQ multiplex PCR assay. TCRdb took this table from immuneACCESS and kept in-frame rearrangements with V and J called. Such tables lack part of the clones; where checked against another copy, unresolved V genes explain under half of the gap, and the rest is unexplained. Present in this sample are 100,000 to 150,000 clones, around 84% of which were seen just once. The ten biggest clones cover 2% to 2.5% of the sample. Material for sequencing was PBMCs or T cells enriched from blood (not recorded which). The receptors were gathered from a man aged 35 to 55 with acute COVID-19.

The chain has TRBV7-6 and TRBJ2-3; tentatively, D is TRBD2 (6 bases). The V end lost 2 bases, the J end lost 4 bases, and 13 bases lay between the germline ends. The CDR3 length is 15 residues. Germline V gene data show CDR1 as SGHVS and CDR2 as FNYEAQ. CDR3 nucleotides: TGTGCCAGCAGCTTAAACGGGGGATCGGCAGATACGCAGTATTTT. It yields the protein CASSLNGGSADTQYF.

In its sample, this clone was seen once. This rearrangement joins TRBV2 to TRBJ2-3, with D possibly matching TRBD1 (5 bases). The V gene lost 4 bases and the J gene lost 0 bases, with 8 bases spanning the gap. Germline CDR1 reads SNHLY; CDR2 reads FYNNEI. There are 14 residues in the CDR3. The CDR3 protein is CASSGTTSTDTQYF. DNA for the CDR3: TGTGCCAGCAGTGGGACAACTAGCACAGATACGCAGTATTTT.

The rearrangement joins TRBV19 to TRBJ1-5; D not resolved. Trimming took off 7 bases at V and 4 bases at J, with 8 bases between the two ends. From germline, CDR1 is LNHDA and CDR2 SQIVND (reference sequence). This CDR3 comprises 12 residues. CDR3 sequence: CASTRGNQPQHF. The CDR3 DNA is TGTGCCAGTACCAGAGGGAATCAGCCCCAGCATTTT.

The chain links TRBV9 to TRBJ2-3; possible D gene TRBD1, 5 bases. CDR1 and CDR2 from the germline V gene are SGDLS and YYNGEE. The V gene lost 0 bases and the J gene lost 8 bases, with 10 bases spanning the gap. The CDR3 sequence is 13 residues long. The CDR3 bases are TGTGCCAGCAGCGTAGCTAGGGGTAGTACGCAGTATTTT. Translating gives CASSVARGSTQYF.

The chain recombines TRBV21-1 with TRBJ2-1; the table's D call, TRBD1, was not checked against the DNA. TRBV21-1 is given as a pseudogene. The length of the CDR3 is 17 residues. The CDR3 loop reads CASSKAPRGPSYNEQFF. CDR3 nucleotide sequence: TGTGCCAGCAGCAAAGCGCCCAGGGGGCCCTCCTACAATGAGCAGTTCTTC.

This rearrangement joins TRBV4-2 to TRBJ1-4; 7 nucleotides line up with TRBD1. This CDR3 region has 16 residues. Germline CDR1 LGHNA, CDR2 YNFKEQ. J lost 1 base, V lost 6 bases, and 8 bases had no gene match. The CDR3 nucleotides read TGTGCCAGCAGAAAGGGGGCCTCGGAAACTAATGAAAAACTGTTTTTT. This codes for CASRKGASETNEKLFF.

V is TRBV7-9 and J is TRBJ2-5, with D tentatively TRBD2 (5 bases). V was pared by 5 bases and J by 1 base, with 17 bases between. CDR1 is SEHNR and CDR2 is FQNEAQ in the germline V gene (reference sequence). The CDR3 has 16 residues. The CDR3 DNA reads as TGTGCCAGCAGCCCCCGGGTGAGGGAGCCCCAAGAGACCCAGTACTTC. Encoded protein: CASSPRVREPQETQYF.

This clone was picked up a small number of times. The CDR3 region has the DNA TGTGCCAGCAGCGTCCCGGGACAGGGGGCGCTCACTGAAGCTTTCTTT. This gives the protein CASSVPGQGALTEAFF. V is TRBV11-2 and J is TRBJ1-1; 12 nucleotides line up with TRBD1. Losses at the gene ends were 5 bases for V and 4 bases for J; bases not matched to a gene: 8. In germline, CDR1 is SGHAT, CDR2 FQNNGV. CDR3 length: 16 amino acids.

The V gene is TRBV24-1, the J gene TRBJ1-2; no firm D call. Germline V lookup: CDR1 KGHDR, CDR2 SFDVKD. This CDR3 has 14 amino acids. Trimming pared 4 bases from V and 4 bases from J, leaving 12 bases between. The CDR3 nucleotides are TGTGCCACCAGTGACCGAGGATCGATCTATGGCTACACCTTC. This sequence encodes CATSDRGSIYGYTF.

This clone occurred a few times. The chain links TRBV12-3 or TRBV12-4 to TRBJ1-1; D is perhaps TRBD1 (6 bases). CDR3 length: 12 amino acids. The germline V and J ends were trimmed by 5 bases and 8 bases, with 12 bases remaining between them. CDR3 residues: CASSGPGQEAFF. CDR3 DNA: TGTGCCAGCAGTGGCCCGGGACAAGAAGCTTTCTTT.

V gene TRBV12-3 or TRBV12-4 combines with J gene TRBJ1-2; 8 nucleotides agree with TRBD1. The CDR3 runs to 13 residues. With 6 bases clipped from V and 4 bases from J, the junction kept 4 bases outside the gene matches. CDR3 DNA: TGTGCCAGCAGGGGACAGGAGATCTATGGCTACACCTTC. It translates to CASRGQEIYGYTF.

The sample holds one count of this clone. The genes are TRBV29-1 and TRBJ1-2, with TRBD1 as a possible D gene (6 bases). This CDR3 region has 11 residues. Germline CDR1 SQVTM, CDR2 ANQGSEA. With 7 bases removed from V and 8 bases from J, the gap between germline ends came to 14 bases. CDR3 nucleotides: TGCAGCGCGGGGGGGCAGAAAGGCTACACCTTC. It is translated as CSAGGQKGYTF.